Sequencing of this T cell receptor (beta chain) was carried out in a study of blood T cell repertoires in COVID-19. The overall study: Acute and convalescent COVID-19 specimens originated in the United States, Italy and Spain.

The authors' processing: Amplified reference gene primers provided the basis for estimating nucleated cell counts. The table came from immunoSEQ multiplex PCR; TCRdb's copy has only in-frame clones and leaves some out. The V and J calls and the clone size are those of that table, but D and trimming were determined from the DNA. Here the sample spans approximately 170,000 clones, more than 70% being singletons. The length of the CDR3 is 12 residues. Germline loops: CDR1 SQVTM, CDR2 ANQGSEA. Recovery among Cohort 3 donors was established by two negative PCRs, clearance, or symptom resolution. This sequence was found in a man aged 40-55 years who had recovered from COVID-19. Sequences were obtained from PBMCs or T cells enriched from blood (not recorded which). This chain connects TRBV29-1 to TRBJ1-6; D unclear. The CDR3 coding sequence is TGCAGTAACGGACTGAATAATTCACCCCTCCACTTT. Amino acids: CSNGLNNSPLHF.